Included here is one T cell receptor beta chain sequence, with context. The source of the sample is a study of regulatory T cells in long-lasting Graves disease. CDR3 regions were amplified by Arm-PCR using iRepertoire HTBI primers to build TCR beta libraries. TCRdb recomputed calls from the multiplex PCR reads with MiXCR, one row per CDR3 protein. The profile shows roughly 500,000 distinct CDR3 sequences, around a fifth of them singletons. Noted time point: persistent/refractory GD, antithyroid drugs over 5 years with positive TRAb. PBMC-extracted RNA yielded the TCR library. V dropped 0 bases and J dropped 1 base, with 20 bases sitting between them. CDR3 length equals 20 residues. Looked up from germline, CDR1 is SGHTS and CDR2 is YDEGEE.

The chain combines TRBV5-8 with TRBJ2-6; TRBD1 might be the D (6 bases). The clonotype comes from a female donor with Graves disease. The starting material was peripheral blood mononuclear cells (PBMCs), obtained when the disease was refractory, from a patient treated with antithyroid drugs. CDR3 sequence (DNA): TGTGCCAGCAGCTTGGAGGGTGTTGGACAGCCCTATTCTGGGGCCAACGTCCTGACTTTC. Protein product: CASSLEGVGQPYSGANVLTF.